This entry features one TCR beta chain sequence. The count of this clone is one. Its antigen has not been determined. Qualities for individual bases were not recorded, and no much larger clone is one base off. The sample originates from a study of PD-1 blockade in classical Hodgkin lymphoma (dated by TCRdb to the early 2020s). Looking at the study overall: Nivolumab dosing was 3 mg/kg intravenously every 2 weeks, continuing until either disease progression or unacceptable toxicity. The study used TCR beta sequencing and CyTOF to define a peripheral blood immune signature of response to PD-1 blockade in classical Hodgkin lymphoma.

Genomic DNA was extracted with the Qiagen DNeasy kit from unsorted PBMCs and from negatively selected CD4+ and CD8+ fractions. TCR beta CDR3 regions were amplified by immunoSEQ multiplex PCR using primers annealing to V and J segments. A synthetic immune receptor repertoire was used to minimize amplification bias, and any residual bias was removed computationally once sequencing was done. On the study's bioinformatics: Repertoire diversity was quantified as the Shannon entropy index using custom Python scripts. The unsorted, CD4+ and CD8+ repertoires were each analyzed separately, with the exception of combined analyses, where CD4+ and CD8+ sequences were merged in silico. Clonal expansion was defined as a frequency increase of at least 2-fold after treatment compared with C1D1, and clones undetected at baseline were assigned a pseudocount of 0.5. Clones with 0 or 1 copy at C1D1 were defined as singleton clones, while clones with 2 or more copies were defined as non-singleton clones. Clones expanded in unsorted samples were assigned a CD4+, CD8+ or unknown annotation through matching of protein sequences in sorted samples from the same patient. Wilcoxon tests on paired samples were used to test diversity changes from C1D1 to C4D1. Held by TCRdb, this immuneACCESS table contains in-frame sequences only and omits some clones. Under half of the omission traces to an unresolved V gene where checked; the cause of the rest is unknown. V, J and clone size were drawn from that table, and D and trimming were deduced from the DNA. This sample comprises fewer than 20,000 clones, more than 80% of them detected only once. Clones ranked in the top ten supply approximately 14% of the sample.

The investigation overall reported the following: Lower diversity was observed in patients in whom nivolumab was started less than 1 year after ASCT, and these patients were excluded from later analyses so that confounding by immune reconstitution would be avoided. CD4+ but not CD8+ TCR diversity rose significantly by C4D1 (p=0.0027 vs p=0.16), most apparent in complete responders (p=0.02). The study covered only a single clinical trial cohort, and the causes of the repertoire differences, possibly disease activity or prior therapy, were still not defined. Baseline diversity similar to that of newly diagnosed patients was observed in trial patients achieving complete response, whereas significantly lower diversity was observed in partial responders and progressors. Baseline TCR diversity was reported to be lower in newly diagnosed patients than in healthy donors, and even lower in relapsed/refractory patients.

Interpreted using the paper, the time point label stands for: cycle 2 day 1 (C2D1) of nivolumab. Relapse after autologous stem cell transplantation had occurred in all trial patients, and cohorts A, B and C were distinguished by prior brentuximab vedotin exposure. The trial cohort was composed of about 54 patients with relapsed/refractory classical Hodgkin lymphoma, for whom complete response, partial response or progressive disease was recorded as best overall response. Single-agent nivolumab was administered to trial patients in the multi-cohort phase II CheckMate 205 trial. An independent review committee assessed best overall response by applying the 2007 International Working Group response criteria. PBMCs from the trial were collected at three points: immediately before nivolumab initiation (C1D1), and during therapy at cycle 2 day 1 and cycle 4 day 1. Peripheral blood was collected in 8 mL Vacutainer Cell Preparation Tubes, from which PBMCs were isolated by centrifugation and then cryopreserved.

V lost 3 bases and J lost 6 bases; the stretch between them is 12 bases long. CDR1 SGHVS and CDR2 FQNEAQ were looked up in the germline V gene. Reading from cysteine to phenylalanine, the CDR3 counts 13 amino acids. Only CDR3 DNA remains: 39 bases, in frame from the first base. The sequence is built from TRBV7-8 and TRBJ2-7, with the D gene call left open. This TCR came from a human donor with classical Hodgkin lymphoma. The source material was peripheral blood mononuclear cells (PBMCs), sampled before the second cycle of nivolumab. The DNA reads as follows: TGTGCCAGCAGCTTCTATGGGGAAGGCGAGCAGTACTTC. Protein translation: CASSFYGEGEQYF.